The 29 T cell receptor beta chains in this list originate from one sample, sequenced in a study of cytomegalovirus exposure and HLA in healthy donors. The PCR was carried out with 60 Vbeta primers and 13 Jbeta primers. TCRdb's table, derived via immunoSEQ multiplex PCR, lists solely in-frame clones and lacks some. The profile shows around 130,000 clones, approximately 82% of them singletons. Sequenced input: PBMCs. Source of these receptors: a man over 45 in good health and CMV-seronegative.

This chain joins TRBV4-1 and TRBJ1-5; D gene ambiguous. The V gene's germline CDR1 is MGHRA and CDR2 YSYEKL. V was trimmed by 1 base and J by 0 bases, leaving 10 bases between them. The CDR3 extends over 16 amino acids. CDR3 protein: CASSQVPSNSNQPQHF. CDR3 DNA sequence: TGCGCCAGCAGCCAAGTCCCGTCTAATAGCAATCAGCCCCAGCATTTT.

This clone was recorded only once. The V call is TRBV7-2, the J call TRBJ2-7, with D maybe TRBD2 (6 bases). This CDR3 is built from 14 residues. V dropped 1 base and J dropped 1 base, with 8 bases sitting between them. CDR1 and CDR2 from the germline V gene are SGHTA and FQGNSA. The chain's CDR3 is CASSLDGGSYEQYF. The CDR3 DNA reads TGTGCCAGCAGCTTAGACGGGGGATCCTACGAGCAGTACTTC. Using reference TRBV7-2 and TRBJ2-7 for the parts outside the CDR3, the full variable domain is GAGVSQSPSNKVTEKGKDVELRCDPISGHTALYWYRQSLGQGLEFLIYFQGNSAPDKSGLPSDRFSAERTGGSVSTLTIQRTQQEDSAVYLCASSLDGGSYEQYFGPGTRLTVT.

This chain uses TRBV30 with TRBJ2-7; D perhaps matches TRBD2 (6 bases). The CDR3 spans 15 residues. Trimming took 3 bases from V and 2 from J, leaving 17 bases between them. Germline V CDR1 and CDR2: GTSNPN, SVGIG (reference sequence). The DNA for the CDR3 is TGTGCCTGGAGGTACCGGGAGTTCGCGGCCTACGAGCAGTACTTC. Its protein is CAWRYREFAAYEQYF. Looking up the rest from reference TRBV30 and TRBJ2-7 gives the full variable domain: SQTIHQWPATLVQPVGSPLSLECTVEGTSNPNLYWYRQAAGRGLQLLFYSVGIGQISSEVPQNLSASRPQDRQFILSSKKLLLSDSGFYLCAWRYREFAAYEQYFGPGTRLTVT.

J is TRBJ1-6 and V is TRBV30; possibly TRBD1 for D (5 bases). CDR1 is GTSNPN, CDR2 SVGIG, per germline (reference sequence). The length of the CDR3 is 13 residues. V lost 1 base, J lost 4 bases, and 5 bases lay in between. The CDR3 is CAWSGQYNSPLHF. CDR3 coding DNA: TGTGCCTGGAGTGGACAGTATAATTCACCCCTCCACTTT.

The table lists this clone with a count of one. The J gene is TRBJ2-7, the V gene TRBV11-2; 8 nucleotides match TRBD1. CDR1 is SGHAT and CDR2 is FQNNGV in the germline V gene. This CDR3 has 13 residues. Germline trimming cut 8 bases from V and 7 bases from J; bases unmatched to any gene: 10. CDR3 in amino acids: CASLEDRVGEQYF. The CDR3 DNA is TGTGCCAGCTTGGAGGACAGGGTGGGAGAGCAGTACTTC. Filled out from reference TRBV11-2 and TRBJ2-7, the complete variable domain reads EAGVAQSPRYKIIEKRQSVAFWCNPISGHATLYWYQQILGQGPKLLIQFQNNGVVDDSQLPKDRFSAERLKGVDSTLKIQPAKLEDSAVYLCASLEDRVGEQYFGPGTRLTVT.

V gene TRBV19 combines with J gene TRBJ1-5; no clear D. The CDR3 contains 17 residues. Germline V gene lookup returns CDR1 LNHDA and CDR2 SQIVND (reference sequence). The V end lost 3 bases, the J end lost 3 bases, and 18 bases lay between the germline ends. This CDR3 is CASSIHKPRRDNQPQHF. CDR3 bases: TGTGCCAGTAGTATCCACAAACCTAGGAGGGACAATCAGCCCCAGCATTTT.

The J gene is TRBJ1-5, the V gene TRBV5-8; D is ambiguous. Trimming pared 4 bases from V and 0 bases from J, leaving 17 bases between. The germline V gene encodes CDR1 SGHTS and CDR2 YDEGEE. The CDR3 has 17 amino acids. CDR3 nucleotides: TGTGCCAGCAGCCGAAGAATGCTTACAGCTAGCAATCAGCCCCAGCATTTT. Protein product: CASSRRMLTASNQPQHF.

This rearrangement joins TRBV6-6 to TRBJ2-2; 8 positions match TRBD1. The germline CDR1 and CDR2 sequences are MNHNY and SVGAGI (reference sequence). V shed 0 bases, J shed 5 bases, and the junction held 5 bases outside the gene matches. This CDR3 comprises 16 residues. The DNA of the CDR3 is TGTGCCAGCAGTTACTCGAGGACAGGGAAGACCGGGGAGCTGTTTTTT. It translates to CASSYSRTGKTGELFF.

This chain links TRBV28 with TRBJ1-1, with a possible D match to TRBD1 (6 bases). The V end lost 5 bases, the J end lost 0 bases, and 10 bases lay between the germline ends. This CDR3 region has 14 residues. The V gene's germline CDR1 is MDHEN and CDR2 SYDVKM. The CDR3 sequence: CASSRGLLNTEAFF. As DNA, the CDR3 is TGTGCCAGCAGTAGGGGGTTGTTGAACACTGAAGCTTTCTTT.

The CDR3 region is CASNPSGGSYNEQFF. The CDR3 region has the DNA TGTGCCAGCAACCCTAGCGGGGGGTCCTACAATGAGCAGTTCTTC. This rearrangement joins TRBV7-2 to TRBJ2-1, with TRBD2 matching 11 bases. V was clipped by 7 bases and J by 1 base; unmatched bases: 3. In germline, CDR1 is SGHTA, CDR2 FQGNSA. This CDR3 region has 15 residues.

A few counts support this clone. The gene calls are TRBV30 and TRBJ1-2; a possible D gene is TRBD1 (6 bases). The V end lost 3 bases, the J end lost 4 bases, and 15 bases lay between the germline ends. The CDR3 length is 14 residues. From germline, CDR1 is GTSNPN and CDR2 SVGIG (reference sequence). The CDR3 coding sequence is TGTGCCTGGAGAGGACAGAATCAGCCCTATGGCTACACCTTC. Translating gives CAWRGQNQPYGYTF.

The V call is TRBV4-2, the J call TRBJ1-3; D perhaps matches TRBD1 (6 bases). The germline CDR1 and CDR2 sequences are LGHNA and YNFKEQ. This CDR3 is 16 amino acids long. With 4 bases removed from V and 0 bases from J, the gap between germline ends came to 13 bases. The CDR3 region is CASSPSGGFSGNTIYF. CDR3 sequence (DNA): TGTGCCAGCAGCCCCTCGGGGGGCTTCTCTGGAAACACCATATATTTT.

V gene TRBV6-5 combines with J gene TRBJ2-1; 8 positions match TRBD1. J gave up 0 bases and V 4 bases, and 2 bases lay outside the gene matches. This CDR3 has 15 residues. From germline, CDR1 is MNHEY and CDR2 SVGAGI. CDR3 nucleotide sequence: TGTGCCAGCAGTTCCGACAGGGGCTCCTACAATGAGCAGTTCTTC. Translated, it gives CASSSDRGSYNEQFF.

This sequence joins TRBV2 and TRBJ1-4; 9 positions agree with TRBD1. CDR1 is SNHLY, CDR2 FYNNEI, per germline. This CDR3 has 13 amino acids. V trimming: 9 bases; J trimming: 10 bases; junction bases outside the gene matches: 9. The CDR3 loop is CASTGGSGGKLFF. The CDR3 coding sequence is TGTGCCAGTACAGGGGGCTCTGGTGGAAAACTGTTTTTT.

The V and J genes are TRBV10-3 and TRBJ2-7, with 7 bases that match TRBD1. V shed 6 bases and J 6 bases; nucleotides not matched to a gene: 8. CDR1 and CDR2 (germline): ENHRY, SYGVKD. CDR3 length equals 13 residues. CDR3 coding DNA: TGTGCCATCAGGATAGGGGGCTCGGGCGAGCAGTACTTC. Protein sequence: CAIRIGGSGEQYF.

This rearrangement joins TRBV10-1 to TRBJ2-2, with 9 positions matching TRBD1. The J segment lost 4 bases and the V segment lost 4 bases, leaving 7 bases of the junction unmatched. The CDR3 runs to 16 residues. Germline V lookup: CDR1 WNHNN, CDR2 SYGVQD (reference sequence). The CDR3 reads CASSAGQGSFTGELFF. The CDR3 coding sequence is TGCGCCAGCAGTGCAGGACAGGGGAGCTTCACCGGGGAGCTGTTTTTT.

The table lists this clone with a few counts. The chain couples TRBV7-9 to TRBJ2-7, with D possibly matching TRBD2 (5 bases). Trimming cost V 4 bases and J 0 bases, with 7 bases left between them. Per the germline V gene, CDR1 is SEHNR and CDR2 is FQNEAQ (reference sequence). The CDR3 length is 13 residues. CDR3 amino acids: CASSSRGSYEQYF. CDR3 DNA sequence: TGTGCCAGCAGCTCCCGGGGCTCCTACGAGCAGTACTTC.

The rearrangement joins TRBV4-1 to TRBJ1-2; D is perhaps TRBD1 (6 bases). This CDR3 is 14 amino acids long. The ends were cut back, 0 bases at V and 4 bases at J, with 9 bases in the middle. CDR1 is MGHRA, CDR2 YSYEKL, per germline. CDR3: CASSQEGASYGYTF. The CDR3 coding sequence is TGCGCCAGCAGCCAAGAGGGGGCGAGCTATGGCTACACCTTC.

The V call is TRBV5-4, the J call TRBJ2-3; a possible D gene is TRBD1 (8 bases). There are 15 residues in the CDR3. Trimming left V 4 bases short and J 1 base short, with 13 bases between. Germline loops: CDR1 SGHNT, CDR2 YYREEE (reference sequence). CDR3 loop: CASSTGGVRTDTQYF. For the CDR3, the DNA is TGTGCCAGCAGCACAGGGGGGGTGCGCACAGATACGCAGTATTTT.

In its sample, this clone was seen once. This rearrangement joins TRBV19 to TRBJ2-1; D not certain. The V gene's germline CDR1 is LNHDA and CDR2 SQIVND (reference sequence). The CDR3 contains 15 residues. V lost 8 bases, J lost 2 bases, and 16 bases lay in between. The CDR3 region is CASCPRHTPYNEQFF. As DNA, the CDR3 is TGTGCCAGTTGCCCCAGGCATACTCCCTACAATGAGCAGTTCTTC.

This clone occurred a few times. V is TRBV4-2 and J is TRBJ1-4; D might be TRBD1 (6 bases). V lost 2 bases and J lost 5, with 12 bases in between. This CDR3 contains 15 residues. Per germline, CDR1 LGHNA and CDR2 YNFKEQ. The CDR3 DNA is TGTGCCAGCAGCCAACCCGGGACAAGGAATGAAAAACTGTTTTTT. Translating gives CASSQPGTRNEKLFF.

The V call is TRBV11-2, the J call TRBJ2-2; D might be TRBD1 (6 bases). The J call may not be correct, given that the DNA end is closer to TRBJ1-3. The CDR3 is made up of 16 amino acids. CDR1 SGHAT and CDR2 FQNNGV come from the germline V gene. The CDR3 protein is CASSSRPGVAGNTIYF. For the CDR3, the DNA is TGTGCCAGCAGCTCTCGACCAGGGGTCGCTGGAAACACCATATATTTT.

This chain connects TRBV12-5 to TRBJ2-1; TRBD2 agrees at 10 bases. Looked up from germline, CDR1 is LGHNT and CDR2 is FRNRAP. Trimming at V came to 3 bases and at J to 8 bases, leaving 4 bases not matched to a gene. The CDR3 sequence is 14 residues long. CDR3 sequence reads: CASGLEAGGHEQFF. The CDR3 coding sequence is TGTGCTAGTGGTTTAGAAGCGGGGGGGCATGAGCAGTTCTTC.

V and J are TRBV7-3 and TRBJ1-2; 7 bases align to TRBD1. The CDR3 loop spans 16 amino acids. CDR1 is SGHTA and CDR2 is FQGTGA in the germline V gene. The junction had 16 bases not matched to a gene; V was cut back by 5 bases and J by 7 bases. CDR3 protein: CASSPAADDRATGYTF. The DNA of the CDR3 is TGTGCCAGCAGCCCCGCTGCCGATGACAGGGCGACTGGCTACACCTTC.

The gene calls are TRBV13 and TRBJ1-3; no definite D call. The CDR3 totals 12 residues. V was cut by 4 bases and J by 7 bases, with 8 bases left in between. Germline CDR1 PRHDT, CDR2 FYEKMQ (reference sequence). CDR3 in amino acids: CASSSRVNTIYF. The CDR3 coding sequence is TGTGCCAGCAGCTCGAGGGTTAACACCATATATTTT.

This chain connects TRBV5-6 to TRBJ1-2; D is possibly TRBD1 (5 bases). The CDR3 has 16 amino acids. V lost 3 bases to trimming and J lost 0 bases, with 15 bases between them. From germline, CDR1 is SGHDT and CDR2 YYEEEE. The CDR3 here is CASSSVGGEANYGYTF. Written as DNA, the CDR3 is TGTGCCAGCAGCTCGGTCGGGGGAGAGGCTAACTATGGCTACACCTTC.

The chain combines TRBV15 with TRBJ1-1, with unresolved D. Germline V gives CDR1 LNHNV, CDR2 YYDKDF (reference sequence). The CDR3 covers 17 residues. Deletions cut 3 bases from V and 3 bases from J, with 20 bases between. The CDR3 loop reads CATSRDPREGEDTEAFF. The CDR3 DNA sequence: TGTGCCACCAGCAGGGATCCACGCGAGGGAGAGGACACTGAAGCTTTCTTT.

The chain uses TRBV7-3 and TRBJ1-5, with a possible D match to TRBD1 (6 bases). Trimming pared 3 bases from V and 9 bases from J, leaving 6 bases between. CDR3 length: 11 amino acids. Germline CDR1 SGHTA, CDR2 FQGTGA. The DNA for the CDR3 is TGTGCCAGCAGCTTCAGGGGGCCCCAGCATTTT. Amino acids: CASSFRGPQHF.

The chain recombines TRBV4-1 with TRBJ1-1, with 8 bases that match TRBD1. The germline V gene has CDR1 MGHRA and CDR2 YSYEKL. This CDR3 spans 15 amino acids. V was pared by 1 base and J by 4 bases, with 5 bases of the junction left unmatched. CDR3 sequence: CASSQAGQGGTEAFF. For the CDR3, the DNA is TGCGCCAGCAGCCAAGCTGGACAGGGTGGCACTGAAGCTTTCTTT.